Listed below are T cell receptor beta chains from one sample, sequenced in a study of cytomegalovirus exposure and HLA in healthy donors. The assay was immunoSEQ multiplex PCR, and TCRdb's table has in-frame clones only and misses some. The data contain 180,000 or so clones, 8.5% to 10% of them seen just once; the ten biggest clones take up over 1%. Sequenced input: PBMCs. The receptors derive from a woman under 40 in good health and CMV-seropositive. Both conserved end residues are part of each CDR3. The order of the fields is CDR3 DNA, CDR3 protein, J gene, V gene, clone size, D gene. D genes are given only for firm matches. Clone size is not always given. Where it is, it says once, few, many or a class for expanded clones.

cdr3_nt: TGTGCCAGCAGCTTTTGGACTAGCGCCGAACTAGGGCAGTACTTC
cdr3_aa: CASSFWTSAELGQYF
j_call: TRBJ2-7
v_call: TRBV5-4
clone_size: -
d_call: TRBD2

cdr3_nt: TGCGCCAGCAGCTCGGGGGGAGGTCGTTGGGGCACAGATACGCAGTATTTT
cdr3_aa: CASSSGGGRWGTDTQYF
j_call: TRBJ2-3
v_call: TRBV5-1
clone_size: few
d_call: TRBD2

cdr3_nt: TGTGCCTGGAGTTCAGTCTACGAGCAGTACTTC
cdr3_aa: CAWSSVYEQYF
j_call: TRBJ2-7
v_call: TRBV30
clone_size: -
d_call: -

cdr3_nt: TGTGCCACCAGCAGAGATTTGACACGGGAGACCCAGTACTTC
cdr3_aa: CATSRDLTRETQYF
j_call: TRBJ2-5
v_call: TRBV15
clone_size: -
d_call: -

cdr3_nt: TGCGCCAGCAGCTTAGCGGGCCGGTCCTACGAGCAGTACTTC
cdr3_aa: CASSLAGRSYEQYF
j_call: TRBJ2-7
v_call: TRBV5-1
clone_size: few
d_call: -

cdr3_nt: TGTGCCAGCAGCGTAGGGGTGGCTAGCTGGCAGTTCTTC
cdr3_aa: CASSVGVASWQFF
j_call: TRBJ2-1
v_call: TRBV9
clone_size: -
d_call: -

cdr3_nt: TGCGCCAGCAGAGATATCAGGGGGGTTCTCTCCTACAATGAGCAGTTCTTC
cdr3_aa: CASRDIRGVLSYNEQFF
j_call: TRBJ2-1
v_call: TRBV4-1
clone_size: -
d_call: -

cdr3_nt: TGTGCCAGCAGCGGACTACAGGGGAGGGAGACCCAGTACTTC
cdr3_aa: CASSGLQGRETQYF
j_call: TRBJ2-5
v_call: TRBV9
clone_size: -
d_call: -

cdr3_nt: TGTGCCAGCAGCCCCCTCCCCGTAATCCAGGGAAACACCATATATTTT
cdr3_aa: CASSPLPVIQGNTIYF
j_call: TRBJ1-3
v_call: TRBV9
clone_size: few
d_call: -

cdr3_nt: TGCGCCAGCTATCGGACTAGCGGGAACCAAGAGACCCAGTACTTC
cdr3_aa: CASYRTSGNQETQYF
j_call: TRBJ2-5
v_call: TRBV5-1
clone_size: few
d_call: TRBD2

cdr3_nt: TGTGCCAGCAGCTCACGTCTAGCGGGAAGCATTGGCGAGCAGTTCTTC
cdr3_aa: CASSSRLAGSIGEQFF
j_call: TRBJ2-1
v_call: TRBV5-4
clone_size: -
d_call: TRBD2

cdr3_nt: TGTGCCAGCAGCTCGGGACTTGACTACGAGCAGTACTTC
cdr3_aa: CASSSGLDYEQYF
j_call: TRBJ2-7
v_call: TRBV9
clone_size: -
d_call: -

cdr3_nt: TGTGCCAGCAGTTACAGGGGCTTTAATCAGCCCCAGTATTTT
cdr3_aa: CASSYRGFNQPQYF
j_call: TRBJ2-3
v_call: TRBV28
clone_size: -
d_call: TRBD1

cdr3_nt: TGTGCCAGTAGTATAAGCGGGAGAGCCGCCGGGGAGCTGTTTTTT
cdr3_aa: CASSISGRAAGELFF
j_call: TRBJ2-2
v_call: TRBV19
clone_size: -
d_call: TRBD2

cdr3_nt: TGTGCCAGCAGCCTTTTACAGGGCCAGCAACTGGGGCAGTACTTC
cdr3_aa: CASSLLQGQQLGQYF
j_call: TRBJ2-7
v_call: TRBV2
clone_size: few
d_call: -

cdr3_nt: TGTGCCAGCAGCTTAGGAGGCTATAGCAATCAGCCCCAGCATTTT
cdr3_aa: CASSLGGYSNQPQHF
j_call: TRBJ1-5
v_call: TRBV5-8
clone_size: few
d_call: -

cdr3_nt: TGTGCCAGCTCCCCCTGGGGCCTTACAGATACGCAGTATTTT
cdr3_aa: CASSPWGLTDTQYF
j_call: TRBJ2-3
v_call: TRBV18
clone_size: -
d_call: -

cdr3_nt: TGTGCCAGCAGCGCAGGGTCCGAGCAGTACTTC
cdr3_aa: CASSAGSEQYF
j_call: TRBJ2-7
v_call: TRBV11-3
clone_size: -
d_call: -

cdr3_nt: TGTGCCAGCAGCCAAGGAGCAGCGACGGCGAATGAGCAGTTCTTC
cdr3_aa: CASSQGAATANEQFF
j_call: TRBJ2-1
v_call: TRBV4-2
clone_size: few
d_call: -

cdr3_nt: TGTGCCAGCAGCCAGGGACTGATGGGAGGGAACACCGGGGAGCTGTTTTTT
cdr3_aa: CASSQGLMGGNTGELFF
j_call: TRBJ2-2
v_call: TRBV7-2
clone_size: once
d_call: -

cdr3_nt: TGTGCCAGCAGCTCAACAGGAGCACGTAATAATGAAAAACTGTTTTTT
cdr3_aa: CASSSTGARNNEKLFF
j_call: TRBJ1-4
v_call: TRBV7-9
clone_size: few
d_call: -

cdr3_nt: TGTGCCAGCAGCCGTCTAGGGACAGGCGGCATGAACACTGAAGCTTTCTTT
cdr3_aa: CASSRLGTGGMNTEAFF
j_call: TRBJ1-1
v_call: TRBV5-6
clone_size: -
d_call: TRBD1

cdr3_nt: TGCGCCAGCAGGAGTAGACAAACGTCATATGGCTACACCTTC
cdr3_aa: CASRSRQTSYGYTF
j_call: TRBJ1-2
v_call: TRBV10-1
clone_size: few
d_call: -

cdr3_nt: TGTGCCAGCGCCGGACAGGGGATGGAGACCCAGTACTTC
cdr3_aa: CASAGQGMETQYF
j_call: TRBJ2-5
v_call: TRBV9
clone_size: -
d_call: TRBD1

cdr3_nt: TGCGCCAGCAGCCCACGGACTAGCTCCTACAATGAGCAGTTCTTC
cdr3_aa: CASSPRTSSYNEQFF
j_call: TRBJ2-1
v_call: TRBV5-1
clone_size: few
d_call: TRBD2

cdr3_nt: TGTGCCAGCAGTGAACAGGGGGCTACTCAGCCCCAGCATTTT
cdr3_aa: CASSEQGATQPQHF
j_call: TRBJ1-5
v_call: TRBV2
clone_size: -
d_call: TRBD1

cdr3_nt: TGTGCCAGCAGCCATGGCCATCCCGGGACTAGCGGTATCCGCTCCTACAATGAGCAGTTCTTC
cdr3_aa: CASSHGHPGTSGIRSYNEQFF
j_call: TRBJ2-1
v_call: TRBV4-2
clone_size: few
d_call: TRBD2

cdr3_nt: TGTGCCAGCAGCTTGTGGGGGGGGCGAAGCACAGATACGCAGTATTTT
cdr3_aa: CASSLWGGRSTDTQYF
j_call: TRBJ2-3
v_call: TRBV5-8
clone_size: once
d_call: -

cdr3_nt: TGTGCCAGCAGCTCCTTTGCCAGGACCTACGAGCAGTACTTC
cdr3_aa: CASSSFARTYEQYF
j_call: TRBJ2-7
v_call: TRBV7-2
clone_size: -
d_call: -

cdr3_nt: TGCGCCAGCCATCAGGGGGGCGGAGAGACCCAGTACTTC
cdr3_aa: CASHQGGGETQYF
j_call: TRBJ2-5
v_call: TRBV5-1
clone_size: -
d_call: -

cdr3_nt: TGTGCCAGCAGCCCGGGACTGCGTTCAGCTAACTATGGCTACACCTTC
cdr3_aa: CASSPGLRSANYGYTF
j_call: TRBJ1-2
v_call: TRBV7-8
clone_size: -
d_call: -

cdr3_nt: TGTGCCAGCAGCCGACAGGGTCAGCCCCAGCATTTT
cdr3_aa: CASSRQGQPQHF
j_call: TRBJ1-5
v_call: TRBV7-9
clone_size: few
d_call: TRBD1

cdr3_nt: TGTGCCAGCAGCTTAGGGAGCCTAGCGGGACGCAATGAGCAGTTCTTC
cdr3_aa: CASSLGSLAGRNEQFF
j_call: TRBJ2-1
v_call: TRBV7-8
clone_size: few
d_call: TRBD2